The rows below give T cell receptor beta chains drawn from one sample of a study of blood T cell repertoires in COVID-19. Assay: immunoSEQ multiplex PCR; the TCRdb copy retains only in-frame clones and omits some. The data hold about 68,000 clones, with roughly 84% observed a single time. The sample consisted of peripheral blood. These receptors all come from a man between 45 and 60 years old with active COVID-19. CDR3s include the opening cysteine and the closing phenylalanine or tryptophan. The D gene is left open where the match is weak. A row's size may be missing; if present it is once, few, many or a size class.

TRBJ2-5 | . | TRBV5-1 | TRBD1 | TGCGCCAGCAGCTTGGCGACAGGGGCTGGGGAGACCCAGTACTTC | CASSLATGAGETQYF
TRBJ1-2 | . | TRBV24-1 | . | TGTGCCACCAGTGATAGTGCAGAGGGCCGCTATGGCTACACCTTC | CATSDSAEGRYGYTF
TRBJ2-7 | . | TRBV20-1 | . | TGCAGTGCCAGTCGGACATATGGGGAGCAGTACTTC | CSASRTYGEQYF
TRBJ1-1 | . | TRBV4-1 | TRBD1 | TGCGCCAGCAGCCAAGATTACGGACAGGGGGCGACTGAAGCTTTCTTT | CASSQDYGQGATEAFF
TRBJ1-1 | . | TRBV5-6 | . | TGTGCCAGCAGCTTGGGAAGGGGTCAGGGTGAAGCTTTCTTT | CASSLGRGQGEAFF
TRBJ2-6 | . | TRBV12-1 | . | TGTGCCAGCAGCTTTGGGTTTAACGGACTAGTTTCCGGGGCCAACGTCCTGACTTTC | CASSFGFNGLVSGANVLTF
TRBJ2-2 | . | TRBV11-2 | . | TGTGCCAGCAGCTTAGGGACTCTCCGGGACTTCCAAGGCGGGGAGCTGTTTTTT | CASSLGTLRDFQGGELFF
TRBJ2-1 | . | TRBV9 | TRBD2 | TGTGCCAGCAGCGTAAGTCGGGGGGGACTAGCGGCCCCTAACAATGAGCAGTTCTTC | CASSVSRGGLAAPNNEQFF
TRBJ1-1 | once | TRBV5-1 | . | TGCGCCAGCAGCTTGGCAGGGATCGGCACTGAAGCTTTCTTT | CASSLAGIGTEAFF
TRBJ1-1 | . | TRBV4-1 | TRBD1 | TGCGCCAGCAGCCAAGATCTCCTACAGGGGCCCCCCATGAACACTGAAGCTTTCTTT | CASSQDLLQGPPMNTEAFF
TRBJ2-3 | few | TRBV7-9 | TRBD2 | TGTGCCAGCAGCTCGACTAGCGGGGGCTCATTGCAAGATACGCAGTATTTT | CASSSTSGGSLQDTQYF
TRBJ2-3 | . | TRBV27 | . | TGTGCCAGCAGTTTATACGGGGACACAGATACGCAGTATTTT | CASSLYGDTDTQYF
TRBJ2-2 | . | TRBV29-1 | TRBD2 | TGCAGCGTTGGGTCCCGCTCAGGACTAGCGGCCGGCGGGGAGCTGTTTTTT | CSVGSRSGLAAGGELFF
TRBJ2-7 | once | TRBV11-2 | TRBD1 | TGTGCCAGCAGCTTAACTGGGACAGGGGCCTACGAGCAGTACTTC | CASSLTGTGAYEQYF
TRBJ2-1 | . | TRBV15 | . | TGTGCCACCAGCAGCCACCAGGGGAGTCGTTACAATGAGCAGTTCTTC | CATSSHQGSRYNEQFF
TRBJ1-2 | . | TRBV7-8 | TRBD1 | TGTGCCAGCAGCCCGTCGTTAGGGGGCGACTATGGCTACACCTTC | CASSPSLGGDYGYTF
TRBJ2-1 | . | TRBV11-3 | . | TGTGCCAGCAGTCTCTTGCTGGGCCATGAGCAGTTCTTC | CASSLLLGHEQFF
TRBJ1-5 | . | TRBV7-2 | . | TGTGCCAGCAGCCCCCGGACAGGCAATCAGCCCCAGCATTTT | CASSPRTGNQPQHF
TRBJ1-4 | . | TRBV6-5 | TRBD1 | TGTGCCAGCAGTTACTCCACAGGGGAAACTAATGAAAAACTGTTTTTT | CASSYSTGETNEKLFF
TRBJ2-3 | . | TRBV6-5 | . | TGTGCCAGCAGTATGACAGGTTCTACAGATACGCAGTATTTT | CASSMTGSTDTQYF
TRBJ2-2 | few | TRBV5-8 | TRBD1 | TGTGCCAGCAGCTTATGGACAGGGGATAGCACCGGGGAGCTGTTTTTT | CASSLWTGDSTGELFF
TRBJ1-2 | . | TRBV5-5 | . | TGTGCCAGTCTTGGGCCCCTTACCGGCTACACCTTC | CASLGPLTGYTF
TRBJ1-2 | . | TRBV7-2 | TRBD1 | TGTGCCAGCAGCTCGAGATTTACAGGGGGGGAAGGTTACCATGGCTACACCTTC | CASSSRFTGGEGYHGYTF
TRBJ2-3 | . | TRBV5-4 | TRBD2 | TGTGCCAGCAGTCCGACTAGCGGGGGGGCGAGAGATACGCAGTATTTT | CASSPTSGGARDTQYF
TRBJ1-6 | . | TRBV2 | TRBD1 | TGTGCCACCAGAAAGACAGGGGAGAATTCACCCCTCCACTTT | CATRKTGENSPLHF
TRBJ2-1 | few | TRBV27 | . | TGTGCCAGCAGACTACAGGGCCTCTACAATGAGCAGTTCTTC | CASRLQGLYNEQFF
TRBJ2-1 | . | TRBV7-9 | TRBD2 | TGTGCCAGCAGCCCATCCGCGAGCGGGAGGGCCGACAATGAGCAGTTCTTC | CASSPSASGRADNEQFF
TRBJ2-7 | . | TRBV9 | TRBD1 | TGTGCCAGCAGCCCCCGCCCGGGACAGGGCTTCTACTACGAGCAGTACTTC | CASSPRPGQGFYYEQYF
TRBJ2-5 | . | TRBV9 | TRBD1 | TGTGCCAGCAGCCCTTGGGACAGGGGGGGAGAGACCCAGTACTTC | CASSPWDRGGETQYF
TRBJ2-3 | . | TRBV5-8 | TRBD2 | TGTGCCAGCAGCCCCGGGACTAGCGGGGGAGATACGCAGTATTTT | CASSPGTSGGDTQYF
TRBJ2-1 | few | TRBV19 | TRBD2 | TGTGCCAGTACGGGGAAGAAGGGGACTAGCGGGATTGGCGATGAGCAGTTCTTC | CASTGKKGTSGIGDEQFF